The source of this TCR beta chain is a study of blood T cell repertoires in COVID-19. Study information: The samples span acute and convalescent COVID-19 from the United States, Italy and Spain. Nucleic acid was either cDNA or gDNA, and it came from T cells, B-cell-depleted T cells, or PBMCs.

Germline V gene sequence: CDR1 MNHEY, CDR2 SVGAGI. CDR3 length equals 13 residues. With 11 bases removed from V and 0 bases from J, the gap between germline ends came to 14 bases. How the authors handled the data: From reference gene primer amplification, estimates of nucleated cell counts were derived. The method was immunoSEQ multiplex PCR; TCRdb's version includes in-frame clones alone and lacks a portion of them. Clone size and V and J calls were adopted from that table, with D and trimming inferred from the DNA. The sample has some 160,000 clones, 83% seen once; the top ten hold roughly 2%. The receptor's source is an elderly woman with acute or convalescent COVID-19. Sequencing was done on a sample of peripheral blood. The chain recombines TRBV6-5 with TRBJ2-7; no clear D gene. In nucleotides, the CDR3 is TGTGCCGCCCGGAGATTGAGCTCCTACGAGCAGTACTTC. Translation: CAARRLSSYEQYF.